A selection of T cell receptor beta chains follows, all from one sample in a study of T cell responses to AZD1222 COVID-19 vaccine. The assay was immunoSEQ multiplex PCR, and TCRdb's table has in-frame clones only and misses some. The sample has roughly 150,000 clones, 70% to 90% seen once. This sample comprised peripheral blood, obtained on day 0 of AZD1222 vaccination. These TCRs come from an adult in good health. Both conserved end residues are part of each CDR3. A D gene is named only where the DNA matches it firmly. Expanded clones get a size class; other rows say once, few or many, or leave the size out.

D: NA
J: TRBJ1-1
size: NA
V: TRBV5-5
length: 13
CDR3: CASSLALNTEAFF
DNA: TGTGCCAGCAGCTTGGCGTTAAACACTGAAGCTTTCTTT

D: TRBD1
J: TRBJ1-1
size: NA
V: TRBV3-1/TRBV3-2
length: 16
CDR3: CASSQKIGGLNTEAFF
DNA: TGTGCCAGCAGCCAGAAAATAGGGGGCTTGAACACTGAAGCTTTCTTT

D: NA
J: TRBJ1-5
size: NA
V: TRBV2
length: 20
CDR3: CASSDYTDLSSSYSNQPQHF
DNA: TGTGCCAGCAGTGATTATACGGACCTCTCGTCCTCTTATAGCAATCAGCCCCAGCATTTT

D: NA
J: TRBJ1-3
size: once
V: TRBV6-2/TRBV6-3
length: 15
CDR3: CASSYTEHSGNTIYF
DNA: TGTGCCAGCAGTTACACGGAACACTCTGGAAACACCATATATTTT

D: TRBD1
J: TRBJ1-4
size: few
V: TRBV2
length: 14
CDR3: CASSGDRGEEKLFF
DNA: TGTGCCAGCAGTGGGGACAGGGGAGAAGAAAAACTGTTTTTT

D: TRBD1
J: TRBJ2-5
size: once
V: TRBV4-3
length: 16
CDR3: CASSQDIGTGQETQYF
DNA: TGCGCCAGCAGCCAAGATATCGGGACAGGACAAGAGACCCAGTACTTC

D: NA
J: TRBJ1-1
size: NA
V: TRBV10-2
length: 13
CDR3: CASRTEMNTEAFF
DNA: TGCGCCAGTCGGACAGAGATGAACACTGAAGCTTTCTTT

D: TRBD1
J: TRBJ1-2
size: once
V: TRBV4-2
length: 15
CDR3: CASNFPGQGADGYTF
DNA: TGTGCCAGCAACTTCCCGGGACAGGGGGCGGACGGCTACACCTTC

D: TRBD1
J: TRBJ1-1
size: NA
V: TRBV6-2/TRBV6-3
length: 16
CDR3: CASSYSLEGANTEAFF
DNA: TGTGCCAGCAGTTACTCGTTGGAGGGGGCGAACACTGAAGCTTTCTTT

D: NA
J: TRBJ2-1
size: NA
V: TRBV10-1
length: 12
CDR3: CASSESGNEQFF
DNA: TGCGCCAGCAGTGAGTCGGGGAATGAGCAGTTCTTC

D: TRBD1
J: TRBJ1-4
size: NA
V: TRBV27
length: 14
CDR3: CASSLTPGGEKLFF
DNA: TGTGCCAGCAGCCTTACCCCAGGGGGTGAAAAACTGTTTTTT

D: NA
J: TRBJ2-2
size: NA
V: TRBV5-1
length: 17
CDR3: CASSFLRGADLTGELFF
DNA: TGCGCCAGCAGCTTTCTCCGGGGAGCCGATTTGACCGGGGAGCTGTTTTTT

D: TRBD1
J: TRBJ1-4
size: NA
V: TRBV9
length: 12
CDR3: CASSGQGEKLFF
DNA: TGTGCCAGCAGCGGACAGGGAGAAAAACTGTTTTTT

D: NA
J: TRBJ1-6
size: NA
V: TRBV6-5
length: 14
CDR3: CASSPYGLNSPLHF
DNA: TGTGCCAGCAGTCCGTATGGACTCAATTCACCCCTCCACTTT

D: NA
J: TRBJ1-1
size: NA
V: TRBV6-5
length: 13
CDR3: CASTSYGTGEAFF
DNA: TGTGCCAGCACCAGCTACGGTACAGGTGAAGCTTTCTTT

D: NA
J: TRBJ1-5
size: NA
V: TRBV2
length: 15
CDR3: CASNSQGLSNQPQHF
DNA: TGTGCCAGCAATTCGCAGGGATTGAGCAATCAGCCCCAGCATTTT

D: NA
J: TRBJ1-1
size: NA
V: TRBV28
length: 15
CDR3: CASSLATVGNTEAFF
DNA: TGTGCCAGCAGTTTAGCGACCGTGGGGAACACTGAAGCTTTCTTT

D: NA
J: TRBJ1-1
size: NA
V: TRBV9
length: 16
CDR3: CASSAMYGVVNTEAFF
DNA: TGTGCCAGCAGCGCCATGTACGGGGTGGTGAACACTGAAGCTTTCTTT

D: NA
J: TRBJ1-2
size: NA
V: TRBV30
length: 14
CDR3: CAWSVRIANYGYTF
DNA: TGTGCCTGGAGTGTACGGATAGCTAACTATGGCTACACCTTC

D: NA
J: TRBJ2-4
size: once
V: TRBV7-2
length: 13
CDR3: CASSPVPSNIQYF
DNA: TGTGCCAGCAGCCCGGTCCCCTCAAACATTCAGTACTTC

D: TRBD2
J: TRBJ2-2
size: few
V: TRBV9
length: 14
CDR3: CASSRGGSSGELFF
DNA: TGTGCCAGCTCCCGCGGGGGGTCTAGCGGGGAGCTGTTTTTT

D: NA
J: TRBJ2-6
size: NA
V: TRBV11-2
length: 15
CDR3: CASSLGGSGANVLTF
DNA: TGTGCCAGCAGCTTAGGGGGCTCTGGGGCCAACGTCCTGACTTTC

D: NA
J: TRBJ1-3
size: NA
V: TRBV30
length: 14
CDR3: CAWGVSGSGNTIYF
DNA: TGTGCCTGGGGAGTTTCGGGCTCTGGAAACACCATATATTTT

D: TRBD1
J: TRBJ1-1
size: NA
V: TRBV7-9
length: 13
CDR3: CASSPGTVSEAFF
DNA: TGTGCCAGCAGCCCTGGGACAGTTAGTGAAGCTTTCTTT

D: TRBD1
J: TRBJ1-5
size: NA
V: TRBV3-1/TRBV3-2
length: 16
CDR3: CASSQGLTGGWEPQHF
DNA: TGTGCCAGCAGCCAAGGATTAACAGGGGGGTGGGAGCCCCAGCATTTT

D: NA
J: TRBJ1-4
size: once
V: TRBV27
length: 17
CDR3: CASRRTVSSGYNEKLFF
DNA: TGTGCCAGCAGGCGAACCGTCTCGTCAGGCTATAATGAAAAACTGTTTTTT

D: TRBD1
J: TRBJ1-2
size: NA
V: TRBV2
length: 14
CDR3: CASSGTGGFGGYTF
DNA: TGTGCCAGCAGCGGGACAGGGGGCTTCGGTGGCTACACCTTC

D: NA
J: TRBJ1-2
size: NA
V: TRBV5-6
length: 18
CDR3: CASSLEDVAVSRLGGYTF
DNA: TGTGCCAGCAGCTTGGAAGATGTAGCGGTATCCCGCCTAGGTGGCTACACCTTC

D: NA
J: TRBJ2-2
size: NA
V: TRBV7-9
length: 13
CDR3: CASLHSNTGELFF
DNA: TGTGCCAGCCTACACTCGAACACCGGGGAGCTGTTTTTT

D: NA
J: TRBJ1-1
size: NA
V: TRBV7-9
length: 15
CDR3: CASSLEGTGNTEAFF
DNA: TGTGCCAGCAGCTTAGAGGGGACGGGAAACACTGAAGCTTTCTTT

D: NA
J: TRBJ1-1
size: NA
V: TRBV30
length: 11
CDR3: CAWSRGTEAFF
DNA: TGTGCCTGGTCCAGGGGAACTGAAGCTTTCTTT

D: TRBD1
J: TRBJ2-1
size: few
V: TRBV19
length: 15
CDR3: CASSMGQGGYNEQFF
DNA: TGTGCCAGTAGTATGGGACAGGGAGGATACAATGAGCAGTTCTTC

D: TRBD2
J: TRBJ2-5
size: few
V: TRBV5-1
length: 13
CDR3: CASGGESGETQYF
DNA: TGCGCCAGCGGGGGGGAGTCTGGGGAGACCCAGTACTTC

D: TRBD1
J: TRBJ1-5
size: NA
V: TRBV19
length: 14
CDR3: CASSSRQGGQPQHF
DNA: TGTGCCAGTAGTTCACGACAGGGGGGCCAGCCCCAGCATTTT

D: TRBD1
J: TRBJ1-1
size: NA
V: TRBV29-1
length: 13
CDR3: CSVEAGGHTEAFF
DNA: TGCAGCGTTGAGGCAGGGGGCCACACTGAAGCTTTCTTT

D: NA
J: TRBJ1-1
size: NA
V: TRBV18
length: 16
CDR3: CASSPRPGDPNTEAFF
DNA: TGTGCCAGCTCACCCCGGCCAGGGGACCCGAACACTGAAGCTTTCTTT

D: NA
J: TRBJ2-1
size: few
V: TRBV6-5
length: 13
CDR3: CASNSGDYNEQFF
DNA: TGTGCCAGCAATTCCGGGGACTACAATGAGCAGTTCTTC

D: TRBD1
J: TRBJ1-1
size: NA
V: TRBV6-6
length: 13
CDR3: CASSWGQDLEAFF
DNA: TGTGCCAGCAGTTGGGGACAGGACCTTGAAGCTTTCTTT

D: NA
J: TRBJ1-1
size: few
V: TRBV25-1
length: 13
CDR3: CASSEYQTAEAFF
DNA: TGTGCCAGCAGTGAATACCAGACCGCTGAAGCTTTCTTT

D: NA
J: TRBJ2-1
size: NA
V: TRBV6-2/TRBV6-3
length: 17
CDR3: CASSYSPPGGLYNEQFF
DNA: TGTGCCAGCAGTTATTCCCCTCCAGGAGGGCTCTACAATGAGCAGTTCTTC